This T cell receptor beta chain derives from a study of blood T cell repertoires in COVID-19. Study-level information: Researchers got acute and convalescent COVID-19 samples from the United States, Italy and Spain. PBMCs, B-cell-depleted T cells, or T cells were the source of the cDNA or gDNA that made up the material.

The CDR3 covers 15 residues. The ends lost 0 bases at V and 5 bases at J; junction bases unmatched: 4. Germline V CDR1 and CDR2: MGHRA, YSYEKL. As handled by the study authors: Using reference gene primer amplification, nucleated cell counts were estimated. Assay used: immunoSEQ multiplex PCR; TCRdb lists only in-frame clones, some missing. The DNA gave D and trimming, while V, J and clone size come from that table. The sample yields roughly 100,000 clones, about 80% seen once. The source of this sequence is a human donor in a cohort sampled during active COVID-19. The rearrangement uses TRBV4-1 and TRBJ2-5, with 9 nucleotides matching TRBD1. The sequenced material came from peripheral blood. Here the CDR3 reads CASSQEQGAGETQYF. The DNA of the CDR3 is TGCGCCAGCAGCCAAGAACAGGGGGCTGGGGAGACCCAGTACTTC.